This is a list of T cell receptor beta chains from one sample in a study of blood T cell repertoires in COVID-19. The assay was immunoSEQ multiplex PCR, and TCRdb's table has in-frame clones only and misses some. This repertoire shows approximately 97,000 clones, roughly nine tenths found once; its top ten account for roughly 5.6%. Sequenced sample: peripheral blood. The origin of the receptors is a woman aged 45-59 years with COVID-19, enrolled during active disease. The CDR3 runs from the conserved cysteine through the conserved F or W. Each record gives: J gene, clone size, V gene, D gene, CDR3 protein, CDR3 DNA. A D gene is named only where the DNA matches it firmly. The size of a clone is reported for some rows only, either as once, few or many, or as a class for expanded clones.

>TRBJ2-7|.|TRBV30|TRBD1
CASAGTGVVQYF
TGTGCCTCTGCCGGGACAGGGGTTGTGCAGTACTTC
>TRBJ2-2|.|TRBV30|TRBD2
CAWSKASGGVITGELFF
TGTGCCTGGAGTAAGGCTAGCGGGGGCGTTATTACCGGGGAGCTGTTTTTT
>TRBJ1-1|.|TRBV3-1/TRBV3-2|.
CASSERGSANTEAFF
TGTGCCAGCAGCGAACGGGGGTCAGCGAACACTGAAGCTTTCTTT
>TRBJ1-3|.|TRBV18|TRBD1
CASSPPAEGAPGNTIYF
TGTGCCAGCTCACCACCGGCGGAGGGGGCGCCCGGAAACACCATATATTTT
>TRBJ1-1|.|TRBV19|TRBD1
CASSPIPGTGTNTEAFF
TGTGCCAGTAGTCCGATACCCGGGACAGGGACGAACACTGAAGCTTTCTTT
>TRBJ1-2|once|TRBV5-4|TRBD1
CASSTWDRGNYGYTF
TGTGCCAGCAGCACCTGGGACAGGGGTAACTATGGCTACACCTTC
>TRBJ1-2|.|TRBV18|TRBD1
CASSPSQGAAGYTF
TGTGCCAGCTCACCATCACAGGGGGCGGCTGGCTACACCTTC
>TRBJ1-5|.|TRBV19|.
CASSIEEPSGQPQHF
TGTGCCAGTAGTATAGAAGAACCTAGTGGTCAGCCCCAGCATTTT
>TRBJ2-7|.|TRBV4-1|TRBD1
CASSQLPQGSEQYF
TGCGCCAGCAGCCAACTCCCACAGGGGTCGGAGCAGTACTTC
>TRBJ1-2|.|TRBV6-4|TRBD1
CASSELDRGGSNYGYTF
TGTGCCAGCAGTGAACTTGACAGGGGGGGATCTAACTATGGCTACACCTTC
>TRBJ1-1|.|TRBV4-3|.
CASSEQRSTEAFF
TGCGCCAGCAGCGAACAGAGATCCACTGAAGCTTTCTTT
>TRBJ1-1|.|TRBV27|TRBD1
CASIRQGPTLNTEAFF
TGTGCCAGCATACGACAGGGGCCTACTTTGAACACTGAAGCTTTCTTT
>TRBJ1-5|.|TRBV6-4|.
CASSGRQFFSNQPQHF
TGTGCCAGCAGTGGGAGACAGTTTTTTAGCAATCAGCCCCAGCATTTT
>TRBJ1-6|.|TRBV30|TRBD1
CAWNRGTGPNYNSPLHF
TGTGCCTGGAATCGGGGGACAGGGCCCAATTATAATTCACCCCTCCACTTT
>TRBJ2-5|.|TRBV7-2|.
CASSPPGVRETQYF
TGTGCCAGCAGCCCCCCGGGGGTGAGAGAGACCCAGTACTTC
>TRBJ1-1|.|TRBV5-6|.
CASSLGGRYMNTEAFF
TGTGCCAGCAGCTTGGGCGGCCGTTACATGAACACTGAAGCTTTCTTT
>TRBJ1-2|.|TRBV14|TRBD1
CASSQGTGTNYGYTF
TGTGCCAGCAGCCAAGGGACAGGTACTAACTATGGCTACACCTTC
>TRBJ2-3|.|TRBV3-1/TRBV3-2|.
CASSPQGTDTQYF
TGTGCCAGCAGCCCCCAGGGCACAGATACGCAGTATTTT
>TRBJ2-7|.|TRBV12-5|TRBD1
CASGSLITGGKSYEQYF
TGTGCTAGTGGTTCGCTAATAACAGGGGGCAAATCCTACGAGCAGTACTTC
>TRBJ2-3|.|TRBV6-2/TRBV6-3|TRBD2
CASSYGLAGYTDTQYF
TGTGCCAGCAGTTACGGACTAGCGGGGTATACAGATACGCAGTATTTT
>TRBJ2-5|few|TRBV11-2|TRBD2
CASSHSPAGESKTQYF
TGTGCCAGCAGCCACTCCCCCGCGGGGGAGTCGAAGACCCAGTACTTC
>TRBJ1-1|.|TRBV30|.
CARGGARTEAFF
TGTGCCCGTGGGGGGGCGAGGACTGAAGCTTTCTTT
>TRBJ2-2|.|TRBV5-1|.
CASSPEDRFYLNTGELFF
TGCGCCAGCAGCCCCGAAGACAGATTTTATCTGAACACCGGGGAGCTGTTTTTT
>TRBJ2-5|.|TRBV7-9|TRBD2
CASSSPGLAQETQYF
TGTGCCAGCAGCTCACCGGGACTAGCACAAGAGACCCAGTACTTC
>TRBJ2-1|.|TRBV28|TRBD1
CASSLFLGGRGEQFF
TGTGCCAGCAGTTTATTTCTAGGGGGCCGGGGTGAGCAGTTCTTC
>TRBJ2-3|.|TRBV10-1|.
CASSGQYTSDTQYF
TGCGCCAGCAGTGGCCAATACACGTCCGATACGCAGTATTTT
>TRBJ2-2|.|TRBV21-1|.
CASSKAVNTGELFF
TGTGCCAGCAGCAAGGCAGTCAACACCGGGGAGCTGTTTTTT
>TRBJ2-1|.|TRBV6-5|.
CASRPPEASYNEQFF
TGTGCCAGCAGGCCCCCTGAGGCCTCCTACAATGAGCAGTTCTTC
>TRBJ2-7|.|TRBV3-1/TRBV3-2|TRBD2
CASSPRGGLRYEQYF
TGTGCCAGCAGCCCCCGCGGGGGGCTAAGATACGAGCAGTACTTC
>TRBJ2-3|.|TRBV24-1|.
CATSGSSGATDTQYF
TGTGCCACCAGTGGTTCGAGTGGGGCCACAGATACGCAGTATTTT
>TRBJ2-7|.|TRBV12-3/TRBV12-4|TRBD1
CASSKQGPEQYF
TGTGCCAGCAGTAAACAGGGGCCCGAGCAGTACTTC
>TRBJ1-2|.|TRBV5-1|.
CASSSVGASPYGYTF
TGCGCCAGCAGCTCTGTGGGGGCGTCTCCCTATGGCTACACCTTC
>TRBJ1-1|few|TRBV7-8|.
CASSSVAGAVGTEAFF
TGTGCCAGCAGCTCGGTGGCAGGGGCAGTAGGCACTGAAGCTTTCTTT
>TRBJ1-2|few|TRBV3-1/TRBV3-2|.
CASSPPGSYGYTF
TGTGCCAGCAGCCCCCCGGGAAGCTATGGCTACACCTTC
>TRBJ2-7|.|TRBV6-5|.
CASSYRESYEQYF
TGTGCCAGCAGTTACCGGGAGTCCTACGAGCAGTACTTC
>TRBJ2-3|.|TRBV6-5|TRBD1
CASSYFGQAGDTQYF
TGTGCCAGCAGTTACTTCGGACAGGCCGGGGATACGCAGTATTTT
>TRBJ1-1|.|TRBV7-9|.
CASSLVGAETEAFF
TGTGCCAGCAGCTTAGTGGGGGCTGAGACTGAAGCTTTCTTT
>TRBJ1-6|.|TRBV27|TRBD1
CASSLLQGAGSSYNSPLHF
TGTGCCAGCAGTTTATTACAGGGGGCGGGGAGCTCCTATAATTCACCCCTCCACTTT
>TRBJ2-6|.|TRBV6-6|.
CASTLSPTGGANVLTF
TGTGCCAGCACTCTCTCCCCCACGGGAGGGGCCAACGTCCTGACTTTC
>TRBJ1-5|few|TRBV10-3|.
CAISVSNQPQHF
TGTGCCATCAGTGTAAGCAATCAGCCCCAGCATTTT
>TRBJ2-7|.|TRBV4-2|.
CASSQGHQTYEQYF
TGTGCCAGCAGCCAAGGGCATCAAACCTACGAGCAGTACTTC
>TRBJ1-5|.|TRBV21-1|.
CASSRAPGTGRNQPQHF
TGTGCCAGCAGCAGGGCGCCGGGGACAGGACGCAATCAGCCCCAGCATTTT
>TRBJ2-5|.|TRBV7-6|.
CASSLGRETQYF
TGTGCCAGCAGCTTAGGGCGGGAGACCCAGTACTTC
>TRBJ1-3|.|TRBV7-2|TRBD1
CASSLIGTGGNTIYF
TGTGCCAGCAGCTTAATAGGGACAGGCGGAAACACCATATATTTT
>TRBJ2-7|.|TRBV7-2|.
CASSLAYEAGEQYF
TGTGCCAGCAGCTTAGCTTATGAGGCGGGCGAGCAGTACTTC
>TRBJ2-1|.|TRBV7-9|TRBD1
CASSEQGVYNEQFF
TGTGCCAGCAGTGAACAGGGGGTCTACAATGAGCAGTTCTTC